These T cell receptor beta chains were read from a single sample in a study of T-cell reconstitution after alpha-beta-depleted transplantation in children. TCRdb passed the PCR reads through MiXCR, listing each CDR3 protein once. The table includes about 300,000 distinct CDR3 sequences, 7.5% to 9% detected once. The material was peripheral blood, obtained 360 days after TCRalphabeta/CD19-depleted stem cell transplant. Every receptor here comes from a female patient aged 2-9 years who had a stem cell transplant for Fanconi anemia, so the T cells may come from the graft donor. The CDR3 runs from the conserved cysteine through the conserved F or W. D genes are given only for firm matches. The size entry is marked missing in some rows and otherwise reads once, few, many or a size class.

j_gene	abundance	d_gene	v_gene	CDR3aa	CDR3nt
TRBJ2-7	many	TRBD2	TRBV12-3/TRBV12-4	CASSHTSGKGAYEQYF	TGTGCCAGCAGTCACACAAGCGGGAAAGGGGCCTACGAGCAGTACTTC
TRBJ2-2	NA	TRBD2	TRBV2	CASKTSGGAGTGELFF	TGTGCCAGCAAGACTAGCGGGGGGGCCGGCACCGGGGAGCTGTTTTTT
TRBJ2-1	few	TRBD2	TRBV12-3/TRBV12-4	CASSNPGGVIYNEQFF	TGTGCCAGCAGCAACCCGGGGGGGGTTATATACAATGAGCAGTTCTTC
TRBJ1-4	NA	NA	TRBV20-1	CSASYANEKLFF	TGCAGTGCTAGTTATGCCAACGAAAAACTGTTTTTT
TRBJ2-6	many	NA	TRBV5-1	CASSQGSGANVLTF	TGCGCCAGCAGTCAAGGGTCCGGGGCCAACGTCCTGACTTTC
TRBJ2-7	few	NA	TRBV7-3	CASSLIGDRGHEQYF	TGTGCCAGCAGCTTAATTGGGGATCGAGGGCACGAGCAGTACTTC
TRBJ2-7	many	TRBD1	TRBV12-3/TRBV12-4	CASSKTGTGLFEQYF	TGTGCCAGCAGTAAAACCGGGACAGGGCTTTTTGAGCAGTACTTC
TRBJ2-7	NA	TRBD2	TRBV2	CASRDTFDVAGGYEQYF	TGTGCCAGCAGAGATACCTTTGACGTCGCGGGGGGCTACGAGCAGTACTTC
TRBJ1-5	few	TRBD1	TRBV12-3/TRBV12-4	CASSSQGVQPQHF	TGTGCCAGCAGTTCTCAGGGGGTCCAGCCCCAGCATTTT
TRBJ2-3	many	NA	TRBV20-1	CSARLVSADTQYF	TGCAGTGCTAGGCTAGTGAGCGCAGATACGCAGTATTTT
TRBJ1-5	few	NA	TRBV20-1	CSASRGGLYSNQPQHF	TGCAGTGCTAGTCGGGGCGGACTGTATAGCAATCAGCCCCAGCATTTT
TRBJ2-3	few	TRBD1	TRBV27	CASSLLDRGTDTQYF	TGTGCCAGCAGTTTACTGGACAGGGGAACAGATACGCAGTATTTT
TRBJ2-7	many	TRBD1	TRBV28	CASSPDRDGYEQYF	TGTGCCAGCAGTCCGGACAGGGACGGCTACGAGCAGTACTTC
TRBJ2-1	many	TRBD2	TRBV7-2	CASSLGSGGGYNEQFF	TGTGCCAGCAGCTTAGGTAGCGGGGGCGGCTACAATGAGCAGTTCTTC
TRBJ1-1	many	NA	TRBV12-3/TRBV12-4	CASRRHREPNTEAFF	TGTGCCAGCAGACGTCACAGGGAACCCAACACTGAAGCTTTCTTT
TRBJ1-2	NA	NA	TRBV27	CASSRSSGYGYTF	TGTGCCAGCAGTCGGAGTAGTGGCTATGGCTACACCTTC